The present entry profiles one T cell receptor beta chain with its context. The antigen it recognizes is unknown. Base qualities were left out, and no much larger clone turns up one base away. This entry is derived from a study of identical twins (TCRdb year 2016). Turning to the overall study: TCR alpha and beta repertoires from monozygotic twins, unrelated adults of various ages and cord blood were deep-sequenced to test whether fetal clonotypes persist. To rule out contamination, the twin experiments were replicated at different times with different library preparation protocols.

Trimming takes 7 bases off V and 10 bases off J; junction bases not matched to a gene: 4. The germline V gene yields KGHDR for CDR1 and SFDVKD for CDR2. There are 12 amino acids in the CDR3, from cysteine to phenylalanine inclusive. Only the CDR3 portion is preserved as DNA: 36 bases, with reading frame beginning at the first base. The library was made by 5' RACE. Instrument used: Illumina HiSeq 2000. Template switching added a universal primer binding site, and the final cDNA carried a unique molecular identifier that allowed TCR cDNA molecules to be counted accurately. Specific primers in the conserved constant-segment region were used to synthesize first-strand cDNA for TCR alpha and beta chains. To control for contamination, each cDNA library was double barcoded with a SMART-Mk sample barcode plus Illumina barcodes. TruSeq adapter sequences, together with Illumina sample barcodes, were added in two successive PCR steps. The TCR alpha and beta cDNA libraries were sequenced on the Illumina HiSeq platform using custom primers. As for how the authors treated the data: MiGEC was used to process raw reads and extract unique molecular identifiers, and MiXCR was used to find CDR3 positions. For each individual, recombination models were inferred using an EM algorithm with the repgenHMM and IGoR tools. Shared clonotype analysis was performed with the tcR package in R, normalizing sharing by the product of cloneset sizes. To study raw recombination free of thymic and clonal selection effects, out-of-frame nonproductive sequences were analyzed. TCRdb reprocessing: public reads trimmed at Q25 with fastp, clones called with MiXCR, in-frame beta chains kept. All rows with the same CDR3 protein become a single entry with the most common DNA and genes. TCRdb, rather than the study authors, made the V and J calls. Present in this sample are just under 550,000 distinct CDR3 sequences, 12% to 15% of which were seen just once. The ten most abundant clones make up less than 0.5% of the sample.

General findings and caveats noted by the study authors: Conclusions relied on cross-sectional statistical analysis, since the same donors could not be followed over many years. Compared with coincidental sharing between unrelated individuals, out-of-frame TCR alpha sequences shared between twins showed an excess of sequences with low generation probability. Invariant T cells such as MAIT and iNKT could partly confound zero-insertion analyses, though diverse VJ usage argued against this for most clonotypes. In monozygotic twins, recombination models systematically underestimated out-of-frame TCR alpha sharing, but the models matched the sharing seen between unrelated individuals. A weaker excess of twin sharing was found in beta out-of-frame sequences because the signal-to-noise ratio was lowered by fewer shared sequences. Fewer insertions were carried by abundant cord blood beta clonotypes; a weaker similar trend was observed in young adult naive repertoires, while no such trend was observed in memory repertoires.

All donors were healthy Caucasians. The twin cohort consisted of three pairs of female monozygotic twins, all aged about 18 to 30 years. CD4+ and CD8+ T cell populations were isolated with positive isolation kits from Invitrogen. This sample was also put to use in a study of yellow fever vaccine responses in identical twins. Reported in the second study: The authors reported that the T cell response to vaccination in identical twins appeared partly convergent and partly personalized. In identical twins, the study followed T cell clones that responded to the vaccine with precision.

This TCR derives from a woman aged 18-29 years in good health. The sequenced sample consisted of CD4+ T cells sorted from blood. The V gene is TRBV24-1 and the J gene is TRBJ2-7; 12 junctional bases match TRBD2. The CDR3 is CATSGLAGNQYF. The DNA sequence follows: TGTGCCACCAGCGGACTAGCGGGAAATCAGTACTTC.